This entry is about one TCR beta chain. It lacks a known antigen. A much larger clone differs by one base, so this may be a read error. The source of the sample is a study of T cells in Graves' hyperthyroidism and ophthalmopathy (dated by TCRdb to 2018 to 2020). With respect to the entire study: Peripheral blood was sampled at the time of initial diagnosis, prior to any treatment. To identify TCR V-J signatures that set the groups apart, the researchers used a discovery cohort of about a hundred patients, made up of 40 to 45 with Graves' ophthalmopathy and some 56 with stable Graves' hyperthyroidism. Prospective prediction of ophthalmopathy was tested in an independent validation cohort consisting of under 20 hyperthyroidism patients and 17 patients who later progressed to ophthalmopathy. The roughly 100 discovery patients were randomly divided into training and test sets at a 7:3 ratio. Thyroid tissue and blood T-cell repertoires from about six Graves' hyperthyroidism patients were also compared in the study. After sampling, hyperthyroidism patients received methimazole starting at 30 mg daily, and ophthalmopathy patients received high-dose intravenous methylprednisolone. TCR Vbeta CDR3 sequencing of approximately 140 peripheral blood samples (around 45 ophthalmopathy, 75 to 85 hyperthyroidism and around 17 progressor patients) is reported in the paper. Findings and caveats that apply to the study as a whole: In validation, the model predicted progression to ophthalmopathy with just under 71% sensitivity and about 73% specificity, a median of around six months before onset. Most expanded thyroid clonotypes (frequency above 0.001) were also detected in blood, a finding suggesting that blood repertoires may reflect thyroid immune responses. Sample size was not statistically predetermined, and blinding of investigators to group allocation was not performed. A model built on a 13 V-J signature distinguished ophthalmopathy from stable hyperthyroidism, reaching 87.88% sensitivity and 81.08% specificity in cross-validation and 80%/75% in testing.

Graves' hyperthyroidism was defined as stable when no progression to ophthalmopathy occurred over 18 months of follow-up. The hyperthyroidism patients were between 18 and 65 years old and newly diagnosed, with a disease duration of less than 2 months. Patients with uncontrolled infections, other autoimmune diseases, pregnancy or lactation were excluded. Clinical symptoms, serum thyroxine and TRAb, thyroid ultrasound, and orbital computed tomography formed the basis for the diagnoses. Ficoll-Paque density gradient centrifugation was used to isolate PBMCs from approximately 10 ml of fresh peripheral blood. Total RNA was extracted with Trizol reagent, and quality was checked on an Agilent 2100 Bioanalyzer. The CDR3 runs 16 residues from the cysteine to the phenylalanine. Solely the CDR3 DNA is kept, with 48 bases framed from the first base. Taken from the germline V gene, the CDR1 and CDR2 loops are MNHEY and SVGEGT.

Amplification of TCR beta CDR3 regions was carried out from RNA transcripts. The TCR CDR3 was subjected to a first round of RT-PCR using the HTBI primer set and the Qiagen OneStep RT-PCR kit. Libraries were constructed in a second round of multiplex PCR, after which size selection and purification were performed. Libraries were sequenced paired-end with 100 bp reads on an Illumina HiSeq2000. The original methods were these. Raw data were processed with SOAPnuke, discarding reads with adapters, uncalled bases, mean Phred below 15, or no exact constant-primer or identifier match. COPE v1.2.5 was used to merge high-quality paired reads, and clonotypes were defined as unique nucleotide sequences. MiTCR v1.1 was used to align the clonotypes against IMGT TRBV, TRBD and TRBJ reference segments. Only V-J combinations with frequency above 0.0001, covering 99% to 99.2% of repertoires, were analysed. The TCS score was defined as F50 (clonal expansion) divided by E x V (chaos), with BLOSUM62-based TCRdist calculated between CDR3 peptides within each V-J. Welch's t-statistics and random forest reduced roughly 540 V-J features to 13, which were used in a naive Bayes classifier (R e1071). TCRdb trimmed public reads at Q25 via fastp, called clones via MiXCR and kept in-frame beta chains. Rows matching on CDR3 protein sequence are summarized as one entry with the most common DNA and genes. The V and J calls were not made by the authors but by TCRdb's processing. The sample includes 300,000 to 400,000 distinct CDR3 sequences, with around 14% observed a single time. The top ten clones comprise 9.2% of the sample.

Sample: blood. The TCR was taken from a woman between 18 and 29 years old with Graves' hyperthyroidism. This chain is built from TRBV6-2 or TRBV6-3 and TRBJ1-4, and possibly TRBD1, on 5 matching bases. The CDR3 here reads CASSPGAGWDNEKLLF. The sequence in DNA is TGTGCCAGCAGCCCCGGGGCGGGGTGGGATAATGAAAAACTGCTTTTT.